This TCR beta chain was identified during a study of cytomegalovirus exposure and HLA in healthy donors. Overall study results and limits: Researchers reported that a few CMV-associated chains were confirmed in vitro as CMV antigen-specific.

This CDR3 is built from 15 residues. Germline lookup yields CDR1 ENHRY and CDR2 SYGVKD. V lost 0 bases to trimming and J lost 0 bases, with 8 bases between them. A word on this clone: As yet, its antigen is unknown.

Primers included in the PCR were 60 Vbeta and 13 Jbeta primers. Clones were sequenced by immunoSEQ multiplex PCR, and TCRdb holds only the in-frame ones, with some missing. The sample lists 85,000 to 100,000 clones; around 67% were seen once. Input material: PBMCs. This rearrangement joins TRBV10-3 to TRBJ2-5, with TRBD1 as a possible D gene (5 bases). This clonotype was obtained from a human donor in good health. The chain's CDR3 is CAISESNRYQETQYF. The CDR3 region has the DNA TGTGCCATCAGTGAGTCGAACAGGTACCAAGAGACCCAGTACTTC.